Many counts were recorded for the clone carrying this T cell receptor (beta chain). The antigen is not known. In TCRdb, the 5' RACE reads were re-called with MiXCR into one record per CDR3 protein. The sample records about 250,000 distinct CDR3 sequences, roughly 3.5% being singletons. This sample was included in a study of T cells after yellow fever vaccination. Points from the study as a whole: Only a minor proportion of clonotypes was detected across both CD4 and CD8 compartments. Contamination of FACS-sorted repertoires by abundant clonotypes from the bulk population could occur. Post-booster repertoires contained most primary-vaccination clones again (96% CD4, over 70% CD8). Weaker, the secondary response peaked sooner, at day 5 versus 15.

V was shortened by 1 base and J by 5 bases, with 15 bases between the two germline ends. Per germline, CDR1 SGHKS and CDR2 YYEKEE (reference sequence). The CDR3 consists of 16 residues. The chain couples TRBV5-5 to TRBJ2-2; D is perhaps TRBD1 or TRBD2 (5 bases each). This sequence was found in a man between 18 and 35 years old who received the YFV17D yellow fever vaccine. Sequences were derived from PBMCs, sampled 15 days after the yellow fever booster vaccination. In DNA, the CDR3 is TGTGCCAGCAGCTTGTTCGGGACCGAGGAGACCGGGGAGCTGTTTTTT. Translating it yields CASSLFGTEETGELFF.